Following are 9 T cell receptor beta chains from one sample sequenced in a study of beta chain features in type 1 diabetes (dated by TCRdb to between 2017 and 2018). Library generation was performed with the immunoSEQ multiplex PCR assay. The entire amount of isolated RNA was reverse transcribed using the High Capacity cDNA Reverse Transcription Kit, so the sequenced TCRB transcripts were expressed ones. TCRdb holds this immuneACCESS table with in-frame rearrangements only. Some clones are missing; in checked studies, unresolved V genes explain under half, and the rest has no known cause. This sample comprises 430,000 or so clones, about an eighth of them detected only once. The ten biggest clones cover 0.04% to 0.05% of the sample. The sequenced sample was naive CD4+ T cells from blood. The intended sense of this specimen's cell subset or site label: true naive CD4+ T cells. These receptors originate from a woman younger than 35 in good health.

The rearrangement uses TRBV15 and TRBJ2-7; TRBD2 is a possible D gene (5 bases). The V gene's germline CDR1 is LNHNV and CDR2 YYDKDF (reference sequence). V lost 11 bases, J lost 6 bases, and 14 bases lay in between. The CDR3 runs to 11 residues. Here the CDR3 DNA reads TGTGCCCCGAGGGTTCCTGGCGAGCAGTACGTC. Protein sequence: CAPRVPGEQYV.

This clone was detected a few times. The CDR3 here is CASSRPRSVGGRGDTQYF. DNA of the CDR3: TGTGCCAGCAGCCGTCCCCGCTCTGTGGGGGGGCGTGGAGATACGCAGTATTTT. The chain combines TRBV7-2 with TRBJ2-3; D possibly corresponds to TRBD2 (7 bases). The CDR3 totals 18 residues. The V and J ends lost 5 bases and 5 bases respectively, with 26 bases between them. CDR1 and CDR2 (germline): SGHTA, FQGNSA.

As DNA, the CDR3 is TGCGCCAGCAGCCAAGTGTCAGGGGGGGAGACCCAGTACTTC. This sequence encodes CASSQVSGGETQYF. The V gene is TRBV4-1, the J gene TRBJ2-5, with D maybe TRBD1 (7 bases). The germline CDR1 and CDR2 sequences are MGHRA and YSYEKL. Trimming removed 1 base from V and 5 bases from J, with 11 bases in between. The length of the CDR3 is 14 residues.

This clone was observed a handful of times. The rearrangement links TRBV28 to TRBJ2-6; TRBD1 aligns across 7 bases. This CDR3 spans 15 amino acids. CDR1 is MDHEN, CDR2 SYDVKM, per germline. V trimming: 6 bases; J trimming: 4 bases; junction bases outside the gene matches: 6. CDR3 loop: CASRDTGVGANVLTF. The CDR3 nucleotides read TGTGCCAGCAGGGATACAGGGGTCGGGGCCAACGTCCTGACTTTC.

This clone was detected only a few times. The rearrangement uses TRBV27 and TRBJ1-4; D gene uncertain. CDR3 length equals 14 residues. Germline loops: CDR1 MNHEY, CDR2 SMNVEV (reference sequence). Trimming removed 5 bases from V and 4 bases from J, with 11 bases in between. The CDR3 DNA reads TGTGCCAGCAGTCCACAGAGATTTAATGAAAAACTGTTTTTT. Amino acids: CASSPQRFNEKLFF.

The V call is TRBV5-1, the J call TRBJ2-7; 7 positions match TRBD1. V gave up 4 bases and J gave up 1 base; unmatched junction bases: 5. Germline values: CDR1 SGHRS, CDR2 YFSETQ. This CDR3 has 14 amino acids. Here the CDR3 reads CASSTGQDSYEQYF. The DNA for the CDR3 is TGCGCCAGCAGCACAGGACAGGATTCCTACGAGCAGTACTTC.

The V gene is TRBV7-3, the J gene TRBJ2-3, with 8 bases aligning to TRBD2. With 3 bases clipped from V and 0 bases from J, the junction kept 5 bases outside the gene matches. In germline, CDR1 is SGHTA, CDR2 FQGTGA. The CDR3 is 16 amino acids. The CDR3 coding sequence is TGTGCCAGCAGCTTTACGGGAGGGCTTAGCACAGATACGCAGTATTTT. Amino acids: CASSFTGGLSTDTQYF.

This clone was observed a few times. The genes are TRBV28 and TRBJ2-5; the D is unclear. Germline-derived CDR1 and CDR2 are MDHEN and SYDVKM. CDR3 length: 13 amino acids. The V end was cut by 3 bases, the J end by 2 bases, with 7 bases between. The CDR3 DNA is TGTGCCAGCAGTTTGGGCACGCAAGAGACCCAGTACTTC. It translates to CASSLGTQETQYF.

This clone was found a few times. The rearrangement joins TRBV7-9 to TRBJ1-1; 7 nucleotides match TRBD1. V lost 11 bases, J lost 5 bases, and 11 bases stayed unmatched. The CDR3 runs to 13 residues. Germline V lookup: CDR1 SEHNR, CDR2 FQNEAQ (reference sequence). CDR3 residues: CAGRDRVGTEAFF. The CDR3 DNA sequence: TGTGCCGGGAGAGACAGGGTAGGGACTGAAGCTTTCTTT.